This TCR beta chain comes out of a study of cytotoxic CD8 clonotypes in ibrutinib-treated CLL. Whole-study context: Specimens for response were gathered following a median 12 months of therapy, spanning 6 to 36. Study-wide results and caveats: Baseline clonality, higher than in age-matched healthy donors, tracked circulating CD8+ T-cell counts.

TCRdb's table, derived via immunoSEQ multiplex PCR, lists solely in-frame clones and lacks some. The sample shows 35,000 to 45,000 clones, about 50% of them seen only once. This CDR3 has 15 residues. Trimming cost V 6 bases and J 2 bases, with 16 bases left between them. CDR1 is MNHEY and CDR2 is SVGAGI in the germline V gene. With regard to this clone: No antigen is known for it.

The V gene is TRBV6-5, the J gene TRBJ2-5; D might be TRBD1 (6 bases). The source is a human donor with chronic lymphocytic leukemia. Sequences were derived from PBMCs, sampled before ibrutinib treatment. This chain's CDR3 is CASSLGQIQQETQYF. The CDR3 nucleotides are TGTGCCAGCAGCCTAGGACAGATCCAACAAGAGACCCAGTACTTC.